This record looks at one TCR beta chain sequence and its context. Its antigen is still unknown. The assay was immunoSEQ multiplex PCR, and TCRdb's table has in-frame clones only and misses some. The sample consists of approximately 180,000 clones, more than 75% of them appearing once. This sample was taken from a study of cytomegalovirus exposure and HLA in healthy donors. Overall study results and limits: The tendency of first-cohort TCR clusters to co-occur in the 130 or so validation repertoires was identified by a subsequent analysis. The majority of TCR sequences were rare, yet some public TCRs appeared in many donors. It was reportedly the case that the classifier diagnosed cytomegalovirus status with high specificity and sensitivity.

This CDR3 has 13 amino acids. V lost 5 bases, J lost 5 bases, and 4 bases stayed unmatched. Germline V CDR1 and CDR2: SEHNR, FQNEAQ (reference sequence). This TCR came from a woman aged 30 to 39 in good health and CMV-seronegative. V usage is TRBV7-9 and J usage is TRBJ1-2; TRBD1 matches 8 bases. Sequenced input: PBMCs. CDR3 bases: TGTGCCAGCAGCCAAGGGACAGGATATGGCTACACCTTC. Its translation: CASSQGTGYGYTF.